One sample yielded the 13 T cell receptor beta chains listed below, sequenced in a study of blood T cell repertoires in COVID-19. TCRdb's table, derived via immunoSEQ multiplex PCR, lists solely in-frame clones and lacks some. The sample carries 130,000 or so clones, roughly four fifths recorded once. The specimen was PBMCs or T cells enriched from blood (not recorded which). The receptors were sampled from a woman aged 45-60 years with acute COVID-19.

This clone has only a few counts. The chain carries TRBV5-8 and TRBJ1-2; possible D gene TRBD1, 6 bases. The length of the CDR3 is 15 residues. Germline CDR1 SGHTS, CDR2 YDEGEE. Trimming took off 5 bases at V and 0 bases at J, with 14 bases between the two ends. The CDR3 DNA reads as TGTGCCAGCAGGACGACGGGACAAGCTAACTATGGCTACACCTTC. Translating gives CASRTTGQANYGYTF.

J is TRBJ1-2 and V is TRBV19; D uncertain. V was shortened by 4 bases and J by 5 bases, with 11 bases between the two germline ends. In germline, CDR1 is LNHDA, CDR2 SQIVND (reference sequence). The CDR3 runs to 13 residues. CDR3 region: CASSTFGPYGYTF. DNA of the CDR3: TGTGCCAGTAGTACGTTCGGTCCGTATGGCTACACCTTC.

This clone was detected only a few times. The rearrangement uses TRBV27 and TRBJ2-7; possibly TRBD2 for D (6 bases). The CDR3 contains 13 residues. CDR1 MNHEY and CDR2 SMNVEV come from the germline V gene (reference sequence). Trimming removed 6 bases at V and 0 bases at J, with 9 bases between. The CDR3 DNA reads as TGTGCCAGCAGGGCTAGCGACTCCTACGAGCAGTACTTC. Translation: CASRASDSYEQYF.

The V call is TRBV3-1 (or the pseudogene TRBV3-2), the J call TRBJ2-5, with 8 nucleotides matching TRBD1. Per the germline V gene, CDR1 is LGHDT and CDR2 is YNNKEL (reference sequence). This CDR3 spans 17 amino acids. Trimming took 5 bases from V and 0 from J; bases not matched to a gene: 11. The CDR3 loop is CASSASDRDLYQETQYF. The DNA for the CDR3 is TGTGCCAGCAGCGCCTCGGACAGGGACTTGTACCAAGAGACCCAGTACTTC.

DNA for the CDR3: TGTGCCAGCAGCCTCTCCCGCGGGACTAGCGGCACAGATACGCAGTATTTT. This sequence encodes CASSLSRGTSGTDTQYF. This chain links TRBV3-1 (or the pseudogene TRBV3-2) with TRBJ2-3, with TRBD2 matching over 10 bases. CDR1 and CDR2 (germline): LGHDT, YNNKEL (reference sequence). The CDR3 sequence is 17 residues long. The V gene end was trimmed by 4 bases and the J gene end by 1 base; junction bases not matched to a gene: 8.

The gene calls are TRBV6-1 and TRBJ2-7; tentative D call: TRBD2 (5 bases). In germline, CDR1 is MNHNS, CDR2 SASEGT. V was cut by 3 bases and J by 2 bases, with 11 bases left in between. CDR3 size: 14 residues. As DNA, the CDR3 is TGTGCCAGCAGTGACCGGGGATTACCCTACGAGCAGTACTTC. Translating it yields CASSDRGLPYEQYF.

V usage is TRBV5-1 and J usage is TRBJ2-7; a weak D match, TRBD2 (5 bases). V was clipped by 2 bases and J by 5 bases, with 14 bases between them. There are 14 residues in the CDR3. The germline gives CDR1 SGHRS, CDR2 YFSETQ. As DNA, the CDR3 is TGCGCCAGCAGCTTCTCTCTGGGGAGCCACGAGCAGTACTTC. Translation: CASSFSLGSHEQYF.

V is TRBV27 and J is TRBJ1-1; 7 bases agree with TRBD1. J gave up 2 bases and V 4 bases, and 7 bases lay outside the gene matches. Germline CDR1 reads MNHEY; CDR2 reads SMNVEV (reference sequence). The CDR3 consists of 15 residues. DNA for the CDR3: TGTGCCAGCAGTTCTATCCCAGGGGGAAACACTGAAGCTTTCTTT. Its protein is CASSSIPGGNTEAFF.

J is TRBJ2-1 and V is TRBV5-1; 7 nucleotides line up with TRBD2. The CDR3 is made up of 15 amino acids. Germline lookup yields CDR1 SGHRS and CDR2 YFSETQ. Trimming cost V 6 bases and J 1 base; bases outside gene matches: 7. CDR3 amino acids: CASTHGGGSYNEQFF. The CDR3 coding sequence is TGCGCCAGCACCCACGGCGGGGGATCCTACAATGAGCAGTTCTTC.

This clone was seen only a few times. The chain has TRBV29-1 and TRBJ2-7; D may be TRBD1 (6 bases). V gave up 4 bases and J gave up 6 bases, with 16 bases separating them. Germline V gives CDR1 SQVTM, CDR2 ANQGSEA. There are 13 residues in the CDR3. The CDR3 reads CSVVVTGLPEQYF. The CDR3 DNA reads TGCAGCGTTGTAGTGACAGGCCTTCCCGAGCAGTACTTC.

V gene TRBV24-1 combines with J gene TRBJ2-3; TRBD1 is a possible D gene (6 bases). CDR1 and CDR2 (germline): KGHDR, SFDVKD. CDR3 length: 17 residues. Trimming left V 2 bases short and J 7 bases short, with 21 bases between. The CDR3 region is CATSDSRVRTVRNTQYF. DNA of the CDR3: TGTGCCACCAGTGATTCTCGCGTGCGGACAGTTAGGAATACGCAGTATTTT.

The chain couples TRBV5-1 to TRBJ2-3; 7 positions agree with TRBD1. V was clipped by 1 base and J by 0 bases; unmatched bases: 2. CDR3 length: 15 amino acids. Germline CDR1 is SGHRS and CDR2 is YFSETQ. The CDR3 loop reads CASSLRGPSTDTQYF. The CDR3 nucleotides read TGCGCCAGCAGCTTGAGGGGGCCGAGCACAGATACGCAGTATTTT. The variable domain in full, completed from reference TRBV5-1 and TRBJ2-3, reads KAGVTQTPRYLIKTRGQQVTLSCSPISGHRSVSWYQQTPGQGLQFLFEYFSETQRNKGNFPGRFSGRQFSNSRSEMNVSTLELGDSALYLCASSLRGPSTDTQYFGPGTRLTVL.

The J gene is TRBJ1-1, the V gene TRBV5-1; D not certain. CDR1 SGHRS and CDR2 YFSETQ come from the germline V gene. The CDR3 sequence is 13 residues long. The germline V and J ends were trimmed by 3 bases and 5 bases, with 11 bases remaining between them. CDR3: CASSSDVETEAFF. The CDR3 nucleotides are TGCGCCAGCAGCTCAGACGTGGAGACTGAAGCTTTCTTT.